This T cell receptor (beta chain) was profiled in a study of T-cell reconstitution after alpha-beta-depleted transplantation in children (dated by TCRdb to the mid-2010s). Some background on the complete study: T-cell immune reconstitution after TCRalphabeta/CD19-depleted allogeneic hematopoietic cell transplantation in children was quantitatively tracked in the study by means of TCR repertoire profiling.

Library creation used PCR. Sequencer: Illumina HiSeq 2500. To normalize quantification of the TCRbeta repertoire, the TCR libraries were built with molecular barcoding that relied on unique molecular identifiers. In TCRdb, the public reads were trimmed at Q25 with fastp and aligned with MiXCR, with productive beta chains retained. Each record represents a unique CDR3 protein, reported with the most common genes and DNA among its rows. The sample table records 300,000 to 350,000 distinct CDR3 sequences; approximately 23% of these occur just once. The ten largest clonotypes hold about 10% of the sample. Trimming takes 0 bases off V and 7 bases off J; junction bases not matched to a gene: 7. Inclusive of the bounding cysteine and phenylalanine, the CDR3 is 17 residues long. Of the read, only the CDR3 DNA is kept; its 51 bases are in frame from base 1. The germline V gene specifies SGDLS as CDR1 and YYNGEE as CDR2.

General findings and caveats noted by the study authors: The apparently early recovery of alphabetaT-cell counts about two months after transplant reportedly depended on only several hundred rapidly expanded clones that came from non-depleted graft cells. In some patients, the high TCRbeta diversity seen at day 60 was put down to recipient T cells and intrathymic progenitors that had survived conditioning. Over subsequent months, a decline in hyperexpanded clone frequencies was noted, and after one year, T-cell counts and TCRbeta diversity were mostly ascribed to newly produced T cells.

The sample's treatment or condition label, in plain terms: allogeneic hematopoietic cell transplantation with graft depleted of TCRalphabeta T cells and CD19 B cells. The children who served as transplant recipients had been given grafts of TCRalphabeta/CD19-depleted allogeneic hematopoietic cells. Concerning this clonotype itself: The specificity of this receptor is unknown. Base qualities are not provided; no much larger clone lies one nucleotide away.

The rearrangement combines TRBV9 with TRBJ2-1; the junction holds 13 bases that match TRBD2. The source is a male patient between 10 and 17 years old who had a stem cell transplant for acute lymphoblastic leukemia, so the T cells may come from the graft donor. The material was PBMCs, mostly from graft donor cells, obtained 180 days after TCRalphabeta/CD19-depleted stem cell transplant. This receptor has the CDR3 CASSVVFQTSGRNEQFF. The DNA sequence reads TGTGCCAGCAGCGTAGTCTTTCAGACTAGCGGGAGGAATGAGCAGTTCTTC.